This T cell receptor beta chain was documented in a study of T cell responses to AZD1222 COVID-19 vaccine. Assay used: immunoSEQ multiplex PCR; TCRdb lists only in-frame clones, some missing. This table has around 72,000 clones, 82% appearing once. This clone was observed a few times. Its target is unknown. The junction and the germline gene differ at one end; a read error may be behind it. This CDR3 is built from 15 residues. Germline V gene sequence: CDR1 MDHEN, CDR2 SYDVKM. The study's findings and limits: CD4 TCRs associated with vaccination spanned spike, dominating at 160-218 and 743-854. Repertoire sampling occurred only after the peak T cell response.

This chain links TRBV28 with TRBJ1-6, with unresolved D. The TCR sequence derives from an adult in good health. Sequencing used peripheral blood, obtained on day 0 of AZD1222 vaccination. This chain's CDR3 is CASGLGSGENSPLHF. Written as DNA, the CDR3 is TGTGCCAGCGGTTTGGGATCGGGTGAAAATTCACCCCTCCACTTT.